The present T cell receptor beta chain was sequenced within a study of CD8 T cells in Susac syndrome. This CDR3 has 16 amino acids. Germline V CDR1 and CDR2: MNHEY, SMNVEV (reference sequence). V was clipped by 2 bases and J by 2 bases; unmatched bases: 8. Sequencing of TCR beta was carried out in blood CD8+ and CD4+ T cells. Relapsing-remitting disease, either stable or active, was present in the multiple sclerosis controls, who were treatment-naive patients. TEMRA cells underwent FACS enrichment and CD8+ and CD4+ T cells underwent negative isolation. Reverse transcription of about 0.5 to 1 ug RNA used random hexamers. immunoSEQ multiplex PCR amplified TCR beta CDR3 across 54 Vbeta, 13 Jbeta. Via MiXCR, TCRdb re-called the immunoSEQ multiplex PCR reads, giving one row per CDR3 protein. In the table there are 150,000 or so distinct CDR3 sequences, 95% to 96% of which are singletons.

The chain uses TRBV27 and TRBJ1-2; TRBD1 matches at 7 bases. Material: CD8+ T cells from PBMCs. This clonotype was obtained from a human donor with multiple sclerosis. The CDR3 region has the DNA TGTGCCAGCAGTTTAGGGACAGCCTGGGGAAACTATGGCTACACCTTC. This encodes CASSLGTAWGNYGYTF.